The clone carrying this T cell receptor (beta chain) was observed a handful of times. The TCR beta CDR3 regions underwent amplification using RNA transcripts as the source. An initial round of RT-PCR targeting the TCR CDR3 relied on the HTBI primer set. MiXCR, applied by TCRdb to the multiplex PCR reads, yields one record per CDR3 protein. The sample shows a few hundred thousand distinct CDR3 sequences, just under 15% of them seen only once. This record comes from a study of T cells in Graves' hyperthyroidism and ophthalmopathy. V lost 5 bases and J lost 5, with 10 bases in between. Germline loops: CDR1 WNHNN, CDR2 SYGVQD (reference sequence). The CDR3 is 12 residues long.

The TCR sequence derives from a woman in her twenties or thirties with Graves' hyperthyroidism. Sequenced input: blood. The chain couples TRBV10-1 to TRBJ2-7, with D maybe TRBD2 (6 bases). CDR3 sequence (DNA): TGCGCCAGCAGTCCCGGGAGAGACGAGCAGTACTTC. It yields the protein CASSPGRDEQYF.